The sample holds one count of the clone carrying this T cell receptor (beta chain). The germline gives CDR1 WNHNN, CDR2 SYGVQD (reference sequence). The CDR3 has 15 amino acids. V was clipped by 2 bases and J by 9 bases, with 17 bases between them. This sample stems from a study of blood T cell repertoires in COVID-19. Study information: Spain, Italy and the United States supplied samples that represented acute and convalescent COVID-19. PBMCs, B-cell-depleted T cells, or T cells provided the cDNA or gDNA that made up the material.

Authors' processing steps: The authors estimated nucleated cell counts from reference gene primer amplification. Assay: immunoSEQ multiplex PCR; the TCRdb copy retains only in-frame clones and omits some. That table gives V, J and clone size, and the DNA gave D and trimming. The sample lists around 430,000 clones; more than 70% were seen once. Patients at the Seattle site were enrolled during active infection and followed longitudinally. Input material: peripheral blood. The source is a woman aged 45-65 years with COVID-19, enrolled during active disease. V usage is TRBV10-1 and J usage is TRBJ2-1, with D tentatively TRBD2 (6 bases). The CDR3 spells CASSEAGTSKTEQFF. CDR3 DNA sequence: TGCGCCAGCAGTGAGGCAGGTACTAGCAAGACTGAGCAGTTCTTC.